The 23 T cell receptor beta chains below come from one sample, sequenced in a study of T-cell memory formation after mild COVID-19. In TCRdb, the 5' RACE reads were re-called with MiXCR into one record per CDR3 protein. The sample lists 450,000 to 650,000 distinct CDR3 sequences, over 20% occurring once. Sequenced sample: PBMCs or a T cell subset sorted from them (not recorded which). The source of these receptors is an adult woman who had mild COVID-19 (a few samples of this study predate the infection). Cell type and time point are not known.

The DNA for the CDR3 is TGTGCCATCAGTGAGTCCGGACAGTTCAATCAGCCCCAGCATTTT. As protein: CAISESGQFNQPQHF. The chain couples TRBV10-3 to TRBJ1-5, with D possibly matching TRBD1 (6 bases). The CDR3 length is 15 residues. Germline V gives CDR1 ENHRY, CDR2 SYGVKD. V gave up 0 bases and J gave up 3 bases, with 9 bases separating them.

This clonotype was found a few times. The J gene is TRBJ2-1, the V gene TRBV4-1, with 8 nucleotides matching TRBD1. There are 15 residues in the CDR3. The germline V gene has CDR1 MGHRA and CDR2 YSYEKL. Unmatched junction bases numbered 6, after V lost 1 base and J lost 7 bases. CDR3 protein: CASSQGNRGSNEQFF. DNA for the CDR3: TGCGCCAGCAGCCAAGGGAACAGGGGGTCGAATGAGCAGTTCTTC.

This clonotype was observed a handful of times. The chain is built from TRBV4-1 and TRBJ2-7; no reliable D call. With 0 bases removed from V and 4 bases from J, the gap between germline ends came to 10 bases. Germline assignment: CDR1 MGHRA and CDR2 YSYEKL. The CDR3 is made up of 14 amino acids. CDR3 region: CASSQETGQYEQYF. The CDR3 region has the DNA TGCGCCAGCAGCCAAGAAACCGGCCAATACGAGCAGTACTTC.

This clonotype was detected once. The V call is TRBV2, the J call TRBJ1-2, with a possible D match to TRBD1 (6 bases). The CDR3 length is 16 residues. V was clipped by 2 bases and J by 4 bases, with 17 bases between them. CDR1 SNHLY and CDR2 FYNNEI come from the germline V gene. This CDR3 reads CASSESTLTGPYGYTF. For the CDR3, the DNA is TGTGCCAGCAGTGAAAGCACGCTCACAGGGCCCTATGGCTACACCTTC.

This chain connects TRBV5-5 to TRBJ2-7; the D is unclear. Germline loops: CDR1 SGHKS, CDR2 YYEKEE (reference sequence). The length of the CDR3 is 15 residues. The V gene lost 4 bases and the J gene lost 0 bases, with 14 bases spanning the gap. CDR3 in amino acids: CASSPVWQVSYEQYF. CDR3 coding DNA: TGTGCCAGCAGCCCGGTTTGGCAGGTCTCCTACGAGCAGTACTTC.

Points on this clonotype: An end of the junction differs from the germline gene, which may be a read error. The V and J genes are TRBV5-4 and TRBJ2-3, with D tentatively TRBD2 (5 bases). The CDR3 has 14 residues. The germline gives CDR1 SGHNT, CDR2 YYREEE (reference sequence). CDR3 sequence reads: CASTRREGTDTQYF. Written as DNA, the CDR3 is TGTGCCAGCACCAGAAGAGAGGGCACGGATACGCAGTATTTT.

This clonotype was counted a few times. This chain connects TRBV7-2 to TRBJ2-7, with D possibly TRBD1 on 6 matching bases. This CDR3 has 15 residues. Between the trimmed V and J ends, which lost 1 base and 7 bases, there was a span of 17 bases. Germline V gene data show CDR1 as SGHTA and CDR2 as FQGNSA. CDR3 bases: TGTGCCAGCAGCTTAGGTGCTTCAGGGGCGAGGGAGCAGTACTTC. Residues: CASSLGASGAREQYF.

This clonotype was detected only a few times. The CDR3 nucleotides read TGTGCCAGCAGCCCGAGGGAAGTCCCGGGCACCGGGGAGCTGTTTTTT. Its protein is CASSPREVPGTGELFF. This chain links TRBV7-9 with TRBJ2-2; a possible D gene is TRBD2 (5 bases). Trimming stripped 5 bases from V and 4 bases from J, with 17 bases between. CDR1 SEHNR and CDR2 FQNEAQ come from the germline V gene (reference sequence). The CDR3 loop spans 16 amino acids.

This clonotype was seen more than once but under ten times. The CDR3 DNA sequence: TGTGCCATCAGTGGGGCCAGCGAGGGAGGCGAGCAGTACTTC. This encodes CAISGASEGGEQYF. The genes are TRBV10-3 and TRBJ2-7; D possibly corresponds to TRBD2 (6 bases). V dropped 4 bases and J dropped 6 bases, with 16 bases sitting between them. From germline, CDR1 is ENHRY and CDR2 SYGVKD. The length of the CDR3 is 14 residues.

This clonotype has a handful of counts. The rearrangement links TRBV19 to TRBJ1-2; D may be TRBD1 (5 bases). Per the germline V gene, CDR1 is LNHDA and CDR2 is SQIVND (reference sequence). CDR3 size: 15 residues. The V end was cut by 7 bases, the J end by 5 bases, with 20 bases between. CDR3 sequence reads: CASTWATLKGYGYTF. CDR3 DNA: TGTGCCAGTACGTGGGCCACGCTTAAGGGGTATGGCTACACCTTC.

There are a few counts of this clonotype. The J gene is TRBJ2-2, the V gene TRBV9; 12 positions match TRBD2. V was pared by 3 bases and J by 3 bases, with 9 bases of the junction left unmatched. CDR1 SGDLS and CDR2 YYNGEE come from the germline V gene. This CDR3 contains 18 residues. CDR3 sequence: CASSALAGGASYTGELFF. DNA of the CDR3: TGTGCCAGCAGCGCCCTAGCGGGAGGGGCGTCCTACACCGGGGAGCTGTTTTTT. The full variable domain, completed using reference TRBV9 and TRBJ2-2, is DSGVTQTPKHLITATGQRVTLRCSPRSGDLSVYWYQQSLDQGLQFLIQYYNGEERAKGNILERFSAQQFPDLHSELNLSSLELGDSALYFCASSALAGGASYTGELFFGEGSRLTVL.

This clonotype appeared a few times. The CDR3 nucleotides are TGTGCCAGCAGCTTGGCCTGGGGACAGGGGACCGGGGAGCTGTTTTTT. Residues: CASSLAWGQGTGELFF. The chain carries TRBV5-6 and TRBJ2-2; TRBD1 matches at 10 bases. V lost 0 bases and J lost 5; bases outside the gene matches: 4. Germline V gene data show CDR1 as SGHDT and CDR2 as YYEEEE. The CDR3 has 16 amino acids.

This clonotype came up a few times. This chain links TRBV9 with TRBJ1-2; unclear D gene. Trimming removed 3 bases from V and 14 bases from J, with 20 bases in between. This CDR3 is built from 13 residues. Germline CDR1 and CDR2: SGDLS and YYNGEE. In nucleotides, the CDR3 is TGTGCCAGCAGCGCTTGGCCGGGAAAAGTAGGGACCTTC. Encoded protein: CASSAWPGKVGTF.

This clonotype was detected only a few times. V is TRBV18 and J is TRBJ2-7; D might be TRBD2 (7 bases). CDR3 size: 19 residues. The V gene lost 7 bases and the J gene lost 4 bases, with 32 bases spanning the gap. CDR1 and CDR2 (germline): KGHSH, LQKENI. The CDR3 region has the DNA TGTGCCAGCTTACCCACGGGGCGATATTCTGCGGGGGCACCTTACGAGCAGTACTTC. It specifies CASLPTGRYSAGAPYEQYF.

This clonotype has more than one count but fewer than ten. J is TRBJ2-2 and V is TRBV11-2; D ambiguous. The CDR3 is 15 amino acids. Germline V gives CDR1 SGHAT, CDR2 FQNNGV. V lost 1 base and J lost 2, with 8 bases in between. The CDR3 DNA follows: TGTGCCAGCAGCTTAGTTAAGGGAAACACCGGGGAGCTGTTTTTT. Its protein product is CASSLVKGNTGELFF.

In this sample, this clonotype turned up a few times. The chain recombines TRBV7-9 with TRBJ2-7, with D maybe TRBD1 (5 bases). Germline-derived CDR1 and CDR2 are SEHNR and FQNEAQ (reference sequence). Trimming shortened V by 8 bases and J by 0 bases, and 11 bases separated the two germline ends. The CDR3 has 13 amino acids. CDR3 in amino acids: CASEDSFSYEQYF. As DNA, the CDR3 is TGTGCCAGCGAAGACAGCTTCTCCTACGAGCAGTACTTC.

This clonotype has only a few counts. This chain links TRBV4-1 with TRBJ2-2; 8 nucleotides match TRBD1. The CDR3 extends over 15 amino acids. The V gene end was trimmed by 2 bases and the J gene end by 6 bases; junction bases not matched to a gene: 5. Germline V CDR1 and CDR2: MGHRA, YSYEKL. The CDR3 is CASSQQQGDAGELFF. CDR3 nucleotides: TGCGCCAGCAGCCAACAACAGGGGGACGCCGGGGAGCTGTTTTTT.

The CDR3 protein is CSAVYDRGNNEQYF. As DNA, the CDR3 is TGCAGTGCCGTGTATGACAGGGGGAACAACGAGCAGTACTTC. The chain combines TRBV20-1 with TRBJ2-7; TRBD1 matches 9 bases. Trimming at V came to 6 bases and at J to 5 bases, leaving 11 bases not matched to a gene. This CDR3 has 14 amino acids. Germline loops: CDR1 DFQATT, CDR2 SNEGSKA (reference sequence).

At least ten counts were recorded for this clonotype. The chain employs TRBV5-5 and TRBJ2-2; TRBD1 might be the D (6 bases). Germline loops: CDR1 SGHKS, CDR2 YYEKEE (reference sequence). The CDR3 contains 16 residues. Trimming stripped 2 bases from V and 1 base from J, with 12 bases between. The CDR3 here is CASSFGQRLNTGELFF. The CDR3, as DNA: TGTGCCAGCAGCTTTGGACAGCGATTGAACACCGGGGAGCTGTTTTTT. Combining the CDR3 with reference TRBV5-5 and TRBJ2-2 gives the whole variable domain DAGVTQSPTHLIKTRGQQVTLRCSPISGHKSVSWYQQVLGQGPQFIFQYYEKEERGRGNFPDRFSARQFPNYSSELNVNALLLGDSALYLCASSFGQRLNTGELFFGEGSRLTVL.

This clonotype was counted only a few times. This rearrangement joins TRBV2 to TRBJ2-3; D is undetermined. Germline-derived CDR1 and CDR2 are SNHLY and FYNNEI. V lost 6 bases and J lost 2, with 18 bases in between. There are 16 residues in the CDR3. CDR3 sequence (DNA): TGTGCCAGCAGCTACAGACCCAGAAGGTCCACAGATACGCAGTATTTT. Its translation: CASSYRPRRSTDTQYF.

There are a few counts of this clonotype. This chain uses TRBV9 with TRBJ2-1; the match to TRBD1 covers 12 bases. With V trimmed by 4 bases and J by 10 bases, 9 bases remained unmatched. This CDR3 contains 15 residues. Germline V CDR1 and CDR2: SGDLS, YYNGEE. CDR3 in DNA: TGTGCCAGCAGCTCCGGGACAGGGGGCGGGTTGGAGCAGTTCTTC. As protein: CASSSGTGGGLEQFF. The full variable domain, completed using reference TRBV9 and TRBJ2-1, is DSGVTQTPKHLITATGQRVTLRCSPRSGDLSVYWYQQSLDQGLQFLIQYYNGEERAKGNILERFSAQQFPDLHSELNLSSLELGDSALYFCASSSGTGGGLEQFFGPGTRLTVL.

The CDR3 loop reads CASSLYGDYEQYF. CDR3 DNA: TGTGCCAGCAGCTTGTATGGGGATTACGAGCAGTACTTC. The chain joins TRBV5-8 to TRBJ2-7; D unclear. The CDR3 spans 13 residues. Germline loops: CDR1 SGHTS, CDR2 YDEGEE. Trimming pared 1 base from V and 4 bases from J, leaving 9 bases between.

This chain links TRBV20-1 with TRBJ1-1; possibly TRBD1 for D (5 bases). V was cut by 0 bases and J by 2 bases, with 13 bases left in between. The CDR3 contains 15 residues. Germline CDR1 and CDR2: DFQATT and SNEGSKA (reference sequence). CDR3 protein: CSARDWGAPNTEAFF. DNA of the CDR3: TGCAGTGCTAGAGATTGGGGCGCGCCTAACACTGAAGCTTTCTTT.